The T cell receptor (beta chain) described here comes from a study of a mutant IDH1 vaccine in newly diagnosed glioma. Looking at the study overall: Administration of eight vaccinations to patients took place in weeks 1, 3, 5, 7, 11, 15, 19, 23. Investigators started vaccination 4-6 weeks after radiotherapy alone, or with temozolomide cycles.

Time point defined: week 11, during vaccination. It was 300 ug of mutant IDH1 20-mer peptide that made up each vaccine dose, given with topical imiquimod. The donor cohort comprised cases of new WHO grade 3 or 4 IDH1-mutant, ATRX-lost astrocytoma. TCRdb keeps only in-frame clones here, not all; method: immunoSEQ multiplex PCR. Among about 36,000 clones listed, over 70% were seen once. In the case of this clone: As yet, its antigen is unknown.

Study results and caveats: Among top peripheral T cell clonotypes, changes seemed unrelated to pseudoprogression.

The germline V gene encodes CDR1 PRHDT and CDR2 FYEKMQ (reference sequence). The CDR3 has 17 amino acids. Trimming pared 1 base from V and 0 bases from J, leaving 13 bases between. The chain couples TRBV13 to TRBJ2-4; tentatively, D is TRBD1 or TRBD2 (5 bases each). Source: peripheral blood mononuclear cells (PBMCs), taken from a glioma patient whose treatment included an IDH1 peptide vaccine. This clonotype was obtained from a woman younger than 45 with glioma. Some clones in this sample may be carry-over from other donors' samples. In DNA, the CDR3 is TGTGCCAGCAGCTTAGAGGGGACGGATGTAGCCAAAAACATTCAGTACTTC. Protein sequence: CASSLEGTDVAKNIQYF.